This section outlines one T cell receptor (beta chain) sequence together with its context. Its antigen is still unknown. Here immunoSEQ multiplex PCR was the method, and the copy in TCRdb shows in-frame clones only, minus some. The repertoire includes millions of clones, 85% to 95% of them detected once, and around 0.4% sits in the top ten. The data belong to a study of shared clonotypes between healthy human individuals. Findings and caveats of the study: Genetic and exposure-history diversity was limited by the small donor number. The generation probabilities recorded for non-shared clonotypes fell below those of clonotypes shared by all four donors. What naive subsets generally showed was a larger estimated richness than memory subsets showed.

This receptor was obtained from a man aged 18-30 years in good health. Some clones in this sample may be carry-over from other donors' samples. Sequenced: naive CD4+ T cells from PBMCs. Stated subset: CD45RA+ positively selected.

CDR3 nucleotide sequence: TGCAGCGTCGGCAGACTAGCGGTGGGGGCAGATACGCAGTATTTT. As protein: CSVGRLAVGADTQYF. The V gene is TRBV29-1, the J gene TRBJ2-3; 9 nucleotides agree with TRBD2. V shed 6 bases and J 4 bases; nucleotides not matched to a gene: 11. The CDR3 has 15 amino acids. The germline V gene has CDR1 SQVTM and CDR2 ANQGSEA.